Given below is one TCR beta chain in context. The germline CDR1 and CDR2 sequences are SQVTM and ANQGSEA. The CDR3 sequence is 14 residues long. Trimming removed 2 bases from V and 7 bases from J, with 17 bases in between. The data originate from a study of OX40 agonist ivuxolimab in advanced cancers. Sequencing was performed with immunoSEQ multiplex PCR; in TCRdb, only in-frame clones are kept and a portion is missing. The table includes 45,000 to 60,000 clones, about four fifths detected once. Here the sequenced sample was CD4+ or CD8+ T cells sorted from blood, taken in a trial of the OX40 agonist ivuxolimab. This chain uses TRBV29-1 with TRBJ1-1; D is unresolved. The receptor was isolated from an adult with an advanced solid tumor such as melanoma, head and neck, liver or kidney cancer. The CDR3 bases are TGCAGCGTTGAACGGGATGTATCGGACGGTGAAGCTTTCTTT. Amino acid sequence: CSVERDVSDGEAFF. Together with reference TRBV29-1 and TRBJ1-1, the CDR3 gives the full variable domain: SAVISQKPSRDICQRGTSLTIQCQVDSQVTMMFWYRQQPGQSLTLIATANQGSEATYESGFVIDKFPISRPNLTFSTLTVSNMSPEDSSIYLCSVERDVSDGEAFFGQGTRLTVV.